Presented here are 10 T cell receptor beta chains from one specimen sequenced in a study of blood T cell repertoires in COVID-19. Profiling relied on immunoSEQ multiplex PCR, and the TCRdb table lists in-frame clones only, not all of them. The sample has over 50,000 clones, approximately 82% seen once. Sequencing input: peripheral blood. Every receptor here comes from a human donor in a cohort sampled during active COVID-19.

The chain couples TRBV5-1 to TRBJ1-4, with a tentative D call TRBD1 (6 bases). V was trimmed by 2 bases and J by 8 bases, leaving 13 bases between them. Germline values: CDR1 SGHRS, CDR2 YFSETQ. The CDR3 sequence is 14 residues long. The CDR3 here is CASSFTGKFEKLFF. The CDR3, as DNA: TGCGCCAGCAGCTTTACAGGGAAATTCGAAAAACTGTTTTTT.

The chain has TRBV30 and TRBJ2-7; D unresolved. Trimming took off 0 bases at V and 5 bases at J, with 17 bases between the two ends. CDR1 is GTSNPN, CDR2 SVGIG, per germline (reference sequence). The CDR3 has 15 amino acids. CDR3: CAWSVCPNTYHEQYF. CDR3 sequence (DNA): TGTGCCTGGAGTGTATGCCCGAATACCTACCACGAGCAGTACTTC.

The J gene is TRBJ2-5, the V gene TRBV5-6, with D possibly matching TRBD2 (7 bases). Germline CDR1 reads SGHDT; CDR2 reads YYEEEE. The CDR3 spans 16 residues. V shed 2 bases and J shed 4 bases, with 18 bases lying between them. In DNA, the CDR3 is TGTGCCAGCAGCTTCCAAAGCGGGGACATCCTAGAGACCCAGTACTTC. It specifies CASSFQSGDILETQYF.

The CDR3 reads CASSQEAGPSYEQYF. CDR3 sequence (DNA): TGCGCCAGCAGCCAAGAGGCGGGACCCTCCTACGAGCAGTACTTC. The genes are TRBV4-1 and TRBJ2-7; tentatively, D is TRBD2 (6 bases). The length of the CDR3 is 15 residues. V dropped 0 bases and J dropped 0 bases, with 9 bases sitting between them. Germline assignment: CDR1 MGHRA and CDR2 YSYEKL.

V is TRBV6-6 and J is TRBJ1-1; tentatively, D is TRBD1 (6 bases). CDR1 is MNHNY and CDR2 is SVGAGI in the germline V gene (reference sequence). CDR3 length equals 14 residues. Trimming removed 5 bases at V and 1 base at J, with 11 bases between. The CDR3 nucleotides are TGTGCCAGCAGTCCCCTGACAGGGAACACTGAAGCTTTCTTT. It specifies CASSPLTGNTEAFF.

This rearrangement joins TRBV29-1 to TRBJ1-2, with 11 positions matching TRBD1. The length of the CDR3 is 15 residues. Germline assignment: CDR1 SQVTM and CDR2 ANQGSEA. J was trimmed by 9 bases and V by 3 bases; bases with no gene match: 12. CDR3 loop: CSVDSRDRGFSSYTF. The CDR3, as DNA: TGCAGCGTTGATTCTAGGGACAGGGGGTTTTCCAGCTACACCTTC.

The chain has TRBV6-6 and TRBJ2-2; D unresolved. The CDR3 sequence is 13 residues long. V gave up 8 bases and J gave up 0 bases, with 7 bases separating them. In germline, CDR1 is MNHNY, CDR2 SVGAGI (reference sequence). The CDR3 region is CASSQANTGELFF. The DNA for the CDR3 is TGTGCCAGCTCACAAGCGAACACCGGGGAGCTGTTTTTT.

This chain connects TRBV27 to TRBJ2-7; the match to TRBD2 covers 8 bases. This CDR3 comprises 14 residues. Germline V gene data show CDR1 as MNHEY and CDR2 as SMNVEV (reference sequence). V was pared by 5 bases and J by 3 bases, with 6 bases of the junction left unmatched. For the CDR3, the DNA is TGTGCCAGCAGTATCGGGACTAGGGGCTACGAGCAGTACTTC. It specifies CASSIGTRGYEQYF.

The V and J genes are TRBV7-2 and TRBJ1-1; 8 bases are shared with TRBD1. V dropped 5 bases and J dropped 5; count of bases not matched to a gene: 7. This CDR3 spans 14 amino acids. Per germline, CDR1 SGHTA and CDR2 FQGNSA. The CDR3 protein is CASSLPRQGTEAFF. CDR3 nucleotides: TGTGCCAGCAGCCTACCCAGACAGGGGACTGAAGCTTTCTTT.

This clone has ten or more counts. V and J are TRBV27 and TRBJ1-6; tentatively, D is TRBD1 (5 bases). The germline CDR1 and CDR2 sequences are MNHEY and SMNVEV (reference sequence). V dropped 3 bases and J dropped 7 bases, with 13 bases sitting between them. This CDR3 is 15 amino acids long. CDR3 in amino acids: CASSFAGQGNSPLHF. The DNA of the CDR3 is TGTGCCAGCAGTTTCGCGGGGCAGGGAAATTCACCCCTCCACTTT.